Described below is a single T cell receptor beta chain sequence and its context. Other nucleotide sequences in the sample specify the same CDR3. This entry is derived from a study of cytotoxic CD8 clonotypes in ibrutinib-treated CLL. Assay: immunoSEQ multiplex PCR; the TCRdb copy retains only in-frame clones and omits some. Here the sample spans 25,000 to 35,000 clones, approximately 62% being singletons. Trimming left V 0 bases short and J 3 bases short, with 6 bases between. Germline V gene sequence: CDR1 SGHRS, CDR2 YFSETQ. This CDR3 comprises 13 residues. The chain joins TRBV5-1 to TRBJ2-5; D ambiguous. This receptor was obtained from a human donor with chronic lymphocytic leukemia. Here the sequenced sample was PBMCs, taken before ibrutinib treatment. Here the CDR3 reads CASSLEGEETQYF. The CDR3 region has the DNA TGCGCCAGCAGCTTGGAGGGCGAAGAGACCCAGTACTTC.